Listed below are T cell receptor beta chains from one sample, sequenced in a study of high-grade serous ovarian cancer treatment subgroups. The repertoire was sequenced with immunoSEQ multiplex PCR; TCRdb's copy has only in-frame clones and lacks some. Here the sample spans approximately 36,000 clones, 79% being singletons. Sequencing was performed on tumor tissue. The source is a human donor with high-grade serous ovarian cancer. The CDR3 runs from the conserved cysteine through the conserved F or W. A D gene is named only where the DNA matches it firmly. Size values are once, few and many counts, or a class for expanded clones, and some rows have none.

TRBD2,TRBJ2-7,.,TRBV28,TGTGCCAGCAGTTCCCCGATCACTGGCGGGGGGTTCTACGAGCAGTACTTC,CASSSPITGGGFYEQYF
.,TRBJ1-2,few,TRBV6-6,TGTGCCAGCAGTTCCGACGGCGACTATGGCTACACCTTC,CASSSDGDYGYTF
.,TRBJ2-7,.,TRBV14,TGTGCCAGCAGTGGGGGGAGCAACGAGCAGTACTTC,CASSGGSNEQYF
.,TRBJ2-2,.,TRBV28,TGTGCCAGCAGTTCTCCCCGGGACCGAAGTGGGGAGCTGTTTTTT,CASSSPRDRSGELFF
.,TRBJ2-5,.,TRBV19,TGTGCCAGTAGTATAGATGAGAGTTTAGAAGAGACCCAGTACTTC,CASSIDESLEETQYF
.,TRBJ2-3,.,TRBV7-8,TGTGCCAGCAGCTTAATAGGGTTAGGCACAGATACGCAGTATTTT,CASSLIGLGTDTQYF
TRBD2,TRBJ2-2,.,TRBV11-2,TGTGCCAGCAGCTTGGGGCGGGAGGGGAAGGTCGGGGAGCTGTTTTTT,CASSLGREGKVGELFF
.,TRBJ2-1,.,TRBV11-3,TGTGCCAGCAGCTTAGGTCCCGCGGGGGCCTTACGGGAGCAGTTCTTC,CASSLGPAGALREQFF
.,TRBJ2-1,.,TRBV6-5,TGTGCCAGCAGTTACGCGCACTTCAGGGAGGTCAATGAGCAGTTCTTC,CASSYAHFREVNEQFF
.,TRBJ2-5,.,TRBV14,TGTGCCAGCAGCCTTAGAGAGACCCAGTACTTC,CASSLRETQYF
.,TRBJ2-4,.,TRBV29-1,TGCAGCGTTGGACCTACCGGGGCGGATGGGTCCAAAAACATTCAGTACTTC,CSVGPTGADGSKNIQYF
.,TRBJ1-2,.,TRBV19,TGTGCCAGTAGTTTGCAGCAGGGAGGCAGCGGCTACACCTTC,CASSLQQGGSGYTF
TRBD1,TRBJ2-1,.,TRBV11-3,TGTGCCAGCAGCCTCCGGGACAGCTACAATGAGCAGTTCTTC,CASSLRDSYNEQFF
.,TRBJ2-7,.,TRBV7-6,TGTGCCAGCAGCTCACACGAGGTGGGCCTACTTACCTACGAGCAGTACTTC,CASSSHEVGLLTYEQYF
.,TRBJ1-3,.,TRBV7-9,TGTGCCAGCAGCCCTACCGACAGAGACGGAAACACCATATATTTT,CASSPTDRDGNTIYF
.,TRBJ2-7,.,TRBV6-1,TGTGCCAGCAAGCAGATTAGCTCCTACGAGCAGTACTTC,CASKQISSYEQYF
TRBD2,TRBJ2-1,once,TRBV11-2,TGTGCCAGCAGCTTAGATATCATCAGCGGGACTAACAATGAGCAGTTCTTC,CASSLDIISGTNNEQFF